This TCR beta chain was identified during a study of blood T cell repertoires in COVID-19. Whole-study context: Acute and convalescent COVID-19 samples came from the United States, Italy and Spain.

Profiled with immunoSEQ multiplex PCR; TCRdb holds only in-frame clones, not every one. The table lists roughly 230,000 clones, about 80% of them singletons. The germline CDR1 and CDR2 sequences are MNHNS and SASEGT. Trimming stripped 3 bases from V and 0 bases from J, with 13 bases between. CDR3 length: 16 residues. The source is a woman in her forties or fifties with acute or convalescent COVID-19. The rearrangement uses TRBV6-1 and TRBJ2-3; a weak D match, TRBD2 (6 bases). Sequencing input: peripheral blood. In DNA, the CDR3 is TGTGCCAGCAGTGAGGGTAGCGGAACTAGCACAGATACGCAGTATTTT. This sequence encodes CASSEGSGTSTDTQYF.